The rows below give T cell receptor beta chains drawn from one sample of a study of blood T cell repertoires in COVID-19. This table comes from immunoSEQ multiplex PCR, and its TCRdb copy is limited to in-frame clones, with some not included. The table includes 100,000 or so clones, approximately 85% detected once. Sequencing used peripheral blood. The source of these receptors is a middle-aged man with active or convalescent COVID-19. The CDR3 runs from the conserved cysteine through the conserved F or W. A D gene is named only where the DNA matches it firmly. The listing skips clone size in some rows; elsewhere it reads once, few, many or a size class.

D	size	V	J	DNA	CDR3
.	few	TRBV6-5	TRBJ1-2	TGTGCCAGCAGTGACTCCGGGAGAGTATCTGGCTACACCTTC	CASSDSGRVSGYTF
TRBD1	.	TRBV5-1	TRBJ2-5	TGCGCCAGCAGCTTGACCGGGACAGGGATTCAAGTTGAGACCCAGTACTTC	CASSLTGTGIQVETQYF
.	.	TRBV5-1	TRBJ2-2	TGCGCCAGCAGTGAGACAGTGGGGGCCTCCGGGGAGCTGTTTTTT	CASSETVGASGELFF
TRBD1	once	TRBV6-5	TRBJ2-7	TGTGCCAGCAGAACCTGGGGACAGGGTCCCTACGAGCAGTACTTC	CASRTWGQGPYEQYF
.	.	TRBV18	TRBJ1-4	TGTGCCAGCTCACCACGACAACCAACTAATGAAAAACTGTTTTTT	CASSPRQPTNEKLFF
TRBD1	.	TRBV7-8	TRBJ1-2	TGTGCCAGCAGCCCCCGGGACAGGGGGCCTTCTAACTATGGCTACACCTTC	CASSPRDRGPSNYGYTF
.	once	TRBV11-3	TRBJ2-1	TGTGCCAGCAGCCATTTGGGCGAGCAGTTCTTC	CASSHLGEQFF
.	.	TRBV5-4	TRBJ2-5	TGTGCCAGCAGCTTGGGACAGCAAGAGACCCAGTACTTC	CASSLGQQETQYF
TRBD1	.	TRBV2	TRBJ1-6	TGTGCCAGCAGTGGACCGGGACAGAATAATTCACCCCTCCACTTT	CASSGPGQNNSPLHF
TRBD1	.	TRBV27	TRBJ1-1	TGTGCCAGCAGTACAGGGGGTTGGGCTGAAGCTTTCTTT	CASSTGGWAEAFF